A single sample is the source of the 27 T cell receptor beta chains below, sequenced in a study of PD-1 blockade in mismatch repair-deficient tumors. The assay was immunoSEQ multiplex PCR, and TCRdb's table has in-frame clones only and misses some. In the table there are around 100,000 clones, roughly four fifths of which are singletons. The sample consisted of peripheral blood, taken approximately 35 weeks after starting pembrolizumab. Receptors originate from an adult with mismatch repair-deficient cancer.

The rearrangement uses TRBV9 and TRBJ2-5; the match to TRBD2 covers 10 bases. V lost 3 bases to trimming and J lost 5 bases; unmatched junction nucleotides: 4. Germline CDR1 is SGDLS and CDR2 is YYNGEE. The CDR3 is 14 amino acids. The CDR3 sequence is CASSASGSSETQYF. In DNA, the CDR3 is TGTGCCAGCAGCGCTAGCGGGAGCAGTGAGACCCAGTACTTC.

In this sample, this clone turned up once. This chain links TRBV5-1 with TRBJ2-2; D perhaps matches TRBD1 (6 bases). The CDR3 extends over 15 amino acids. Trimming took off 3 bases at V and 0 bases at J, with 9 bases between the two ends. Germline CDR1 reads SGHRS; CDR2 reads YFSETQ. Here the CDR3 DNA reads TGCGCCAGCAGCTCCCGACAGGCGAACACCGGGGAGCTGTTTTTT. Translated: CASSSRQANTGELFF.

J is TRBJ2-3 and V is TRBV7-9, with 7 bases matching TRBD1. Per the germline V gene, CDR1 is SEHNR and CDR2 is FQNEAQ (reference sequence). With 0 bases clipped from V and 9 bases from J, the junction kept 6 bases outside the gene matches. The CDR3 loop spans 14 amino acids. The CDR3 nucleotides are TGTGCCAGCAGCTTAGCGCCAGGGGGAGAGACGCAGTATTTT. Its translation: CASSLAPGGETQYF.

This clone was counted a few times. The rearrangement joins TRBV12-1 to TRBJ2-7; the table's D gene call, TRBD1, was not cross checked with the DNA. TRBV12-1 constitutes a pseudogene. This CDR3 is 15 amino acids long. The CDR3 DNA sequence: TGTGCCAGCAGACAACGACAGACAGGGGCGAAGGAGCAGTACTTC. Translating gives CASRQRQTGAKEQYF.

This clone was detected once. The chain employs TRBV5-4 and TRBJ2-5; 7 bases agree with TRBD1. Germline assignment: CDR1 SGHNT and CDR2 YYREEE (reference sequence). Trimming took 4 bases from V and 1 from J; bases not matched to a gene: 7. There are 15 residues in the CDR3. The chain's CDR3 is CASSLPGQSQETQYF. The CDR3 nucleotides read TGTGCCAGCAGCCTCCCGGGACAGTCCCAAGAGACCCAGTACTTC. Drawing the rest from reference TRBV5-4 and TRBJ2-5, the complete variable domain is ETGVTQSPTHLIKTRGQQVTLRCSSQSGHNTVSWYQQALGQGPQFIFQYYREEENGRGNFPPRFSGLQFPNYSSELNVNALELDDSALYLCASSLPGQSQETQYFGPGTRLLVL.

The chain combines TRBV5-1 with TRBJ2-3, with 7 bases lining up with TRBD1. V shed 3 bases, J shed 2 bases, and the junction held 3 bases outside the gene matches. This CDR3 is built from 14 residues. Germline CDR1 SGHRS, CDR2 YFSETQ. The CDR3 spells CASSSGQPTDTQYF. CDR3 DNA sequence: TGCGCCAGCAGCTCGGGACAGCCCACAGATACGCAGTATTTT. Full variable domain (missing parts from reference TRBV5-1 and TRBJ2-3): KAGVTQTPRYLIKTRGQQVTLSCSPISGHRSVSWYQQTPGQGLQFLFEYFSETQRNKGNFPGRFSGRQFSNSRSEMNVSTLELGDSALYLCASSSGQPTDTQYFGPGTRLTVL.

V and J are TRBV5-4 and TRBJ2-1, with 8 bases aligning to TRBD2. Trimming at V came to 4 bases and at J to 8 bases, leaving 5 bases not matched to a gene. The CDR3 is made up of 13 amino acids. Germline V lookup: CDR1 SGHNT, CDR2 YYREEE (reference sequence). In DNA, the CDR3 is TGTGCCAGCAGCATTGGACTAGCCGATGAGCAGTTCTTC. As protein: CASSIGLADEQFF.

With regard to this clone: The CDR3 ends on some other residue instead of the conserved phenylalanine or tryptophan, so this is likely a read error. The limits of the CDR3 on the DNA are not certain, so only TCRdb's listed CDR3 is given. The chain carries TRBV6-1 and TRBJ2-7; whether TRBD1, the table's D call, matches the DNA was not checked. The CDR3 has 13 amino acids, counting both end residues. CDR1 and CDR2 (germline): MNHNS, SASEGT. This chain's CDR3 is CASSSEGQRIPSL.

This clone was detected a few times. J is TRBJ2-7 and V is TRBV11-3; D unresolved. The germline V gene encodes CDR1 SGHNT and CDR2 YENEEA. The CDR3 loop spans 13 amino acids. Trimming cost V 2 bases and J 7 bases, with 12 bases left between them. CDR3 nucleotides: TGTGCCAGCAGCTTAATTCCGGGTTGGGAGCAGTACTTC. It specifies CASSLIPGWEQYF.

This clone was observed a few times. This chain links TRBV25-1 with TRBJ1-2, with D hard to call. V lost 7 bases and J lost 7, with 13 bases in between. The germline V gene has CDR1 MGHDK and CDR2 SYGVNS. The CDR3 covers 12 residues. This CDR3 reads CASTAMSGGYTF. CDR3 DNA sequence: TGTGCCAGCACAGCTATGAGTGGTGGCTACACCTTC.

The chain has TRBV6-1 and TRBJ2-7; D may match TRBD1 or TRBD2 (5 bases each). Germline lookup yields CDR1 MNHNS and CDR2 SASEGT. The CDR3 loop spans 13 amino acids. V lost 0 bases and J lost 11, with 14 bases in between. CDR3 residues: CASSEALRGAEYF. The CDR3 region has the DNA TGTGCCAGCAGTGAAGCTTTGAGGGGAGCGGAGTACTTC.

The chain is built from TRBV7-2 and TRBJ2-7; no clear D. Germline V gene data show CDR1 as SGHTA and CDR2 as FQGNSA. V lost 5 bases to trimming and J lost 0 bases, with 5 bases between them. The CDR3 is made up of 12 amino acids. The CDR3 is CASSPSSYEQYF. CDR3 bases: TGTGCCAGCAGCCCCAGCTCCTACGAGCAGTACTTC.

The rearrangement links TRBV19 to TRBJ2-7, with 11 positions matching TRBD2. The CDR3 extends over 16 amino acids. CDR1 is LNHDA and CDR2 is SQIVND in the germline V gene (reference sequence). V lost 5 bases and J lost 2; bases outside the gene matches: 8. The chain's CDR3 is CASSGAGTSGAYEQYF. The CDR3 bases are TGTGCCAGTAGTGGGGCCGGGACTAGCGGTGCCTACGAGCAGTACTTC.

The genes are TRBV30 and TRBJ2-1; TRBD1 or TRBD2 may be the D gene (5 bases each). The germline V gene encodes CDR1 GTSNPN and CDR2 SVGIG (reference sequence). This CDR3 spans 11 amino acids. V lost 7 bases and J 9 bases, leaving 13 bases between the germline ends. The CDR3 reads CASTLGGEQFF. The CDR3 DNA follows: TGTGCCTCTACCCTTGGGGGTGAGCAGTTCTTC.

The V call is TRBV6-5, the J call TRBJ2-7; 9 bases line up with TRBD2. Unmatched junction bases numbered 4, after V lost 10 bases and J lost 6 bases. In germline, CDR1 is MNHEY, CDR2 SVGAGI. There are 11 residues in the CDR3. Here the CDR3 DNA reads TGTGCCACAAGACTAGCGGCCGAGCAGTACTTC. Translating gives CATRLAAEQYF.

The CDR3 protein is CASSSLRVIADTQYF. The CDR3, as DNA: TGTGCCAGCAGCTCCCTTCGGGTGATAGCAGATACGCAGTATTTT. The V gene is TRBV5-8, the J gene TRBJ2-3; D unresolved. This CDR3 is built from 15 residues. Trimming removed 3 bases from V and 4 bases from J, with 15 bases in between. Germline V gene lookup returns CDR1 SGHTS and CDR2 YDEGEE.

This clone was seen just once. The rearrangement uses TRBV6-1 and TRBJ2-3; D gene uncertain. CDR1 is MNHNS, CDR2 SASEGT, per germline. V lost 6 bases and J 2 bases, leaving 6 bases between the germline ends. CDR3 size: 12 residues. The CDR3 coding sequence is TGTGCCAGCAGGAGAAACACAGATACGCAGTATTTT. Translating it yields CASRRNTDTQYF.

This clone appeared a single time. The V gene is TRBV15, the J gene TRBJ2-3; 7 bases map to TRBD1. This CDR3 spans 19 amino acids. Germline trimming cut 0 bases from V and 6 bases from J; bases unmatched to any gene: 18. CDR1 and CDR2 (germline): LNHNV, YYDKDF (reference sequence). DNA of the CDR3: TGTGCCACCAGCAGAGAATCCTGGGACAGTGCCCCACCCACGGATACGCAGTATTTT. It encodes CATSRESWDSAPPTDTQYF.

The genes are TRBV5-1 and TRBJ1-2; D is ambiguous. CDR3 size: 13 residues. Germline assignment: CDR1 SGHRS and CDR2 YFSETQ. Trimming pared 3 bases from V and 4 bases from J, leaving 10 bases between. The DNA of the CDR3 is TGCGCCAGCAGCTCCGGGGAGGGCTATGGCTACACCTTC. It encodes CASSSGEGYGYTF.

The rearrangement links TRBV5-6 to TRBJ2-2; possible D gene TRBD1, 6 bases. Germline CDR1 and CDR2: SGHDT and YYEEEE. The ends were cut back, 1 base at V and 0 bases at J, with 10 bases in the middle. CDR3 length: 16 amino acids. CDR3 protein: CASSLLGQANTGELFF. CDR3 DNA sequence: TGTGCCAGCAGCTTGTTGGGACAAGCGAACACCGGGGAGCTGTTTTTT.

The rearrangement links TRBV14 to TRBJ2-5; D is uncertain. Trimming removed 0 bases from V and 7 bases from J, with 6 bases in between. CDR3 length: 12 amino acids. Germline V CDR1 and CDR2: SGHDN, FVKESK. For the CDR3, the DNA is TGTGCCAGCAGCCAAGATTCAGTGACCCAGTACTTC. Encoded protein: CASSQDSVTQYF.

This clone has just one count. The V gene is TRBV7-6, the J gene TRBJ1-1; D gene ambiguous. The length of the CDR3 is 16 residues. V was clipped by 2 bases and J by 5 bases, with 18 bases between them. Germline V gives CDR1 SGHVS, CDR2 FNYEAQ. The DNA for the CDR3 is TGTGCCAGCAGCTTACGGGGAAACCCTCGGGCAACTGAAGCTTTCTTT. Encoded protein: CASSLRGNPRATEAFF.

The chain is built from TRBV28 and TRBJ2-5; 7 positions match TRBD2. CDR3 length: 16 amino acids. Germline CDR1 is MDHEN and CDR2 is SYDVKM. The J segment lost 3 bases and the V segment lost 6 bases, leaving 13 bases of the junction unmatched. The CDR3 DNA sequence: TGTGCCAGCAGCCCCTTTGCGGCGGGAGTGGAAGAGACCCAGTACTTC. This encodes CASSPFAAGVEETQYF.

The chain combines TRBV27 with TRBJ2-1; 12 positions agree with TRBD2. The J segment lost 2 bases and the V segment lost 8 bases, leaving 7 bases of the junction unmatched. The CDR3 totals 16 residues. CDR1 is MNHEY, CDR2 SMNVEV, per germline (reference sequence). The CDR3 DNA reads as TGTGCCAGCTTGACCGGGACTAGCGGGCCCTACAATGAGCAGTTCTTC. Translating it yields CASLTGTSGPYNEQFF.

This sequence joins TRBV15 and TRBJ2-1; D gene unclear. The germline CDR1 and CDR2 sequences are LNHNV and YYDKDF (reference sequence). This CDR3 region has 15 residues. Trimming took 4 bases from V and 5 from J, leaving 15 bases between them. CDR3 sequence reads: CATSIRLGSHNEQFF. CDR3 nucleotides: TGTGCCACCAGCATCCGACTGGGTTCGCACAATGAGCAGTTCTTC.

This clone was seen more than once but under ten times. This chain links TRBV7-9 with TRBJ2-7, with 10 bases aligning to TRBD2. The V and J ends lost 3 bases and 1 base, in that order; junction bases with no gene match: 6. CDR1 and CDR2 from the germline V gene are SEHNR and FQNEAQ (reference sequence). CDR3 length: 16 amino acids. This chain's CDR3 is CASSLLAGVGSYEQYF. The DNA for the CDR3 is TGTGCCAGCAGCTTGCTAGCGGGAGTCGGATCCTACGAGCAGTACTTC. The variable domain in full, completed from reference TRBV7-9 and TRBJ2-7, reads DTGVSQNPRHKITKRGQNVTFRCDPISEHNRLYWYRQTLGQGPEFLTYFQNEAQLEKSRLLSDRFSAERPKGSFSTLEIQRTEQGDSAMYLCASSLLAGVGSYEQYFGPGTRLTVT.

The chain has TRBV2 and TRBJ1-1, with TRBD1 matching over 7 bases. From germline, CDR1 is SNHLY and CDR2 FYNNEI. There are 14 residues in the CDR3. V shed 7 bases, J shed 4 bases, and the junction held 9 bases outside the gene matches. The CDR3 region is CASTLYDRATEAFF. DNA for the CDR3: TGTGCCAGCACCTTATACGACAGGGCCACTGAAGCTTTCTTT.